What follows are 13 T cell receptor beta chains derived from one specimen sequenced in a study of response to subunit inactivated influenza vaccine. TCRdb re-analysed the RT-PCR reads in MiXCR, keeping a single row per CDR3 protein. In the table there are about 170,000 distinct CDR3 sequences, about 12% of which are singletons. A further study also used this sample, focusing on T cells expressing NK-cell markers. That source adds: TCR beta cDNA was made by 5'RACE template switching with UMIs.

Specimen: CD8+ T cells sorted from PBMCs, collected roughly 12 days after vaccination. These receptors came from a man aged 50 to 59 who received an inactivated influenza vaccine.

The chain has TRBV29-1 and TRBJ2-2, with 7 bases matching TRBD1. CDR1 and CDR2 from the germline V gene are SQVTM and ANQGSEA. This CDR3 has 14 amino acids. The junction had 2 bases not matched to a gene; V was cut back by 4 bases and J by 0 bases. The CDR3 sequence: CSVGDRANTGELFF. CDR3 nucleotide sequence: TGCAGCGTTGGTGACAGGGCGAACACCGGGGAGCTGTTTTTT.

The chain joins TRBV14 to TRBJ1-3; D is undetermined. Trimming pared 2 bases from V and 0 bases from J, leaving 8 bases between. The germline V gene encodes CDR1 SGHDN and CDR2 FVKESK. CDR3 length equals 15 residues. CDR3 in amino acids: CASSQLRDSGNTIYF. The CDR3 nucleotides read TGTGCCAGCAGCCAACTACGGGACTCTGGAAACACCATATATTTT.

This clonotype was picked up many times. V and J are TRBV5-1 and TRBJ2-1; tentatively, D is TRBD2 (6 bases). Germline V gene lookup returns CDR1 SGHRS and CDR2 YFSETQ. V was clipped by 6 bases and J by 6 bases, with 16 bases between them. This CDR3 comprises 14 residues. The CDR3 spells CASNGGNKINEQFF. CDR3 sequence (DNA): TGCGCCAGCAACGGCGGGAATAAAATCAATGAGCAGTTCTTC.

The chain recombines TRBV2 with TRBJ1-2, with D perhaps TRBD1 (5 bases). V lost 3 bases, J lost 2 bases, and 13 bases lay in between. The CDR3 covers 15 residues. The germline CDR1 and CDR2 sequences are SNHLY and FYNNEI. The CDR3 nucleotides are TGTGCCAGCAGTGATCCGACAGATTACAACTATGGCTACACCTTC. As protein: CASSDPTDYNYGYTF.

The rearrangement uses TRBV7-9 and TRBJ2-7; D not certain. The ends were cut back, 0 bases at V and 5 bases at J, with 11 bases in the middle. The germline CDR1 and CDR2 sequences are SEHNR and FQNEAQ (reference sequence). The CDR3 is 14 residues long. DNA for the CDR3: TGTGCCAGCAGCTTAGCACCGGCGACGAACGAGCAGTACTTC. It translates to CASSLAPATNEQYF.

This clonotype appeared a few times. The chain has TRBV14 and TRBJ1-2; the match to TRBD1 covers 9 bases. This CDR3 is 14 amino acids long. J was trimmed by 6 bases and V by 0 bases; bases with no gene match: 2. Germline V gene data show CDR1 as SGHDN and CDR2 as FVKESK. The CDR3 region is CASSQEDRGNGYTF. The CDR3 DNA reads as TGTGCCAGCAGCCAAGAGGACAGGGGAAATGGCTACACCTTC.

This clonotype was detected a few times. The chain joins TRBV5-6 to TRBJ2-2; D gene uncertain. There are 16 residues in the CDR3. CDR1 is SGHDT and CDR2 is YYEEEE in the germline V gene. V was cut by 4 bases and J by 4 bases, with 17 bases left in between. CDR3 nucleotides: TGTGCCAGCAGCCTAACCTCTACGTACGGCACCGGGGAGCTGTTTTTT. This translates into CASSLTSTYGTGELFF.

This clonotype occurred a few times. V and J are TRBV15 and TRBJ2-2, with 16 bases matching TRBD2. The length of the CDR3 is 22 residues. V dropped 0 bases and J dropped 4; count of bases not matched to a gene: 14. Germline CDR1 LNHNV, CDR2 YYDKDF (reference sequence). CDR3 DNA sequence: TGTGCCACCAGCAGAGATAATTATTCGGGACTAGCGGGAGGGCCGGGCACCGGGGAGCTGTTTTTT. It translates to CATSRDNYSGLAGGPGTGELFF.

The J gene is TRBJ2-3, the V gene TRBV10-3; unclear D gene. The germline V gene has CDR1 ENHRY and CDR2 SYGVKD. This CDR3 has 11 residues. Trimming took 6 bases from V and 2 from J, leaving 3 bases between them. This CDR3 reads CAIRITDTQYF. DNA of the CDR3: TGTGCCATCAGGATCACAGATACGCAGTATTTT.

The rearrangement joins TRBV3-1 to TRBJ2-5, with TRBD2 matching 7 bases. Germline values: CDR1 LGHDT, CDR2 YNNKEL (reference sequence). The CDR3 totals 15 residues. V gave up 2 bases and J gave up 1 base; unmatched junction bases: 4. Here the CDR3 DNA reads TGTGCCAGCAGCCAAAGGCTAGCGGCCCAAGAGACCCAGTACTTC. Translation: CASSQRLAAQETQYF.

The CDR3 DNA reads as TGTGCCAGTACCCCAGGGGGGAGCTACGAGCAGTACTTC. This gives the protein CASTPGGSYEQYF. The chain employs TRBV19 and TRBJ2-7; tentatively, D is TRBD1 (7 bases). Germline CDR1 LNHDA, CDR2 SQIVND (reference sequence). Trimming took off 7 bases at V and 3 bases at J, with 13 bases between the two ends. The length of the CDR3 is 13 residues.

This clonotype turned up a few times. This rearrangement joins TRBV10-3 to TRBJ1-1; D may be TRBD1 (6 bases). Germline loops: CDR1 ENHRY, CDR2 SYGVKD. Trimming cost V 4 bases and J 4 bases, with 16 bases left between them. This CDR3 is 15 amino acids long. The DNA of the CDR3 is TGTGCCATCAGTGGGGGGGGGGCGAGTGGCACTGAAGCTTTCTTT. This translates into CAISGGGASGTEAFF.

V is TRBV6-2 or TRBV6-3 and J is TRBJ2-1, with 10 bases lining up with TRBD2. Germline lookup yields CDR1 MNHEY and CDR2 SVGEGT. V lost 5 bases to trimming and J lost 4 bases; unmatched junction nucleotides: 8. The CDR3 has 16 residues. The CDR3 spells CASSRSVAGGYNEQFF. The CDR3 coding sequence is TGTGCCAGCAGTCGTTCCGTAGCGGGAGGATACAATGAGCAGTTCTTC.